A selection of T cell receptor beta chains follows, all from one sample in a study of blood T cells in healthy people across ages. Each CDR3 protein gets one entry after TCRdb re-called the 5' RACE reads with MiXCR. This table holds about 650,000 distinct CDR3 sequences, approximately 30% found once. Sequencing used blood. These TCRs come from a woman of 80 years or more in good health. CDR3s include the opening cysteine and the closing phenylalanine or tryptophan. A D gene is named only where the DNA matches it firmly. Where a row states a size, it is once, few, many or the class of an expanded clone; other rows omit it.

D,V,size,J,CDR3,DNA
-,TRBV7-7,-,TRBJ2-2,CASSSNAGAQTGELFF,TGTGCCAGCAGCTCCAACGCGGGCGCGCAAACCGGGGAGCTGTTTTTT
TRBD2,TRBV6-2/TRBV6-3,many,TRBJ2-1,CASRPGLAGSGKQFF,TGTGCCAGCAGACCCGGACTAGCGGGGTCCGGGAAGCAGTTCTTC
-,TRBV7-6,-,TRBJ1-2,CASSLEASSYTF,TGTGCCAGCAGCTTAGAAGCCAGTAGCTACACCTTC
-,TRBV28,-,TRBJ1-3,CASSFSGTQKNTIYF,TGTGCCAGCAGTTTTTCCGGGACCCAAAAAAACACCATATATTTT
-,TRBV12-5,few,TRBJ2-7,CASGPHGQGTYEQYF,TGTGCTAGTGGCCCCCACGGCCAGGGAACCTACGAGCAGTACTTC
-,TRBV7-2,-,TRBJ1-2,CASSLDLGRGGYTF,TGTGCCAGCAGCTTAGATTTAGGGAGGGGTGGCTACACCTTC
TRBD1,TRBV9,-,TRBJ2-7,CASSVGQGTFNEQYF,TGTGCCAGCAGCGTGGGACAGGGGACATTCAATGAGCAGTACTTC
TRBD2,TRBV9,many,TRBJ2-3,CASSVTSGITDTQYF,TGTGCCAGCAGCGTTACTAGCGGGATCACAGATACGCAGTATTTT
TRBD1,TRBV7-9,-,TRBJ1-2,CASSIGTVDGYTF,TGTGCCAGCAGCATCGGGACAGTCGATGGCTACACCTTC
-,TRBV24-1,many,TRBJ1-5,CATSVRTGGHSIGGNQPQHF,TGTGCCACCAGTGTTAGGACGGGCGGTCACAGTATTGGCGGCAATCAGCCCCAGCATTTT
-,TRBV7-2,-,TRBJ2-1,CAISHLSGFSYNEQFF,TGTGCCATCAGTCACTTAAGCGGGTTCTCCTACAATGAGCAGTTCTTC
TRBD2,TRBV5-1,-,TRBJ2-5,CASSLAISGATQETQYF,TGCGCCAGCAGCTTGGCCATCAGCGGGGCCACTCAAGAGACCCAGTACTTC
-,TRBV13,-,TRBJ1-1,CASSLGGGYNTEAFF,TGTGCCAGCAGCTTAGGAGGCGGGTACAACACTGAAGCTTTCTTT
TRBD1,TRBV20-1,few,TRBJ2-2,CSAPDRGLGTGELFF,TGCAGTGCTCCGGACAGGGGGCTCGGCACCGGGGAGCTGTTTTTT
-,TRBV20-1,many,TRBJ1-1,CSARGKQGEAFF,TGCAGTGCTAGAGGGAAACAGGGTGAAGCTTTCTTT
-,TRBV24-1,once,TRBJ2-5,CATSDLGGGQGTQYF,TGTGCCACCAGTGACCTCGGGGGTGGCCAAGGGACCCAGTACTTC
-,TRBV3-1,many,TRBJ2-7,CASSQDPSGSNEQYF,TGTGCCAGCAGCCAAGATCCGTCAGGGAGCAACGAGCAGTACTTC
TRBD1,TRBV20-1,many,TRBJ2-3,CSAITGQESTDTQYF,TGCAGTGCTATTACGGGACAGGAGAGCACAGATACGCAGTATTTT
TRBD2,TRBV6-2/TRBV6-3,many,TRBJ2-1,CASSYSGTSGVYNEQFF,TGTGCCAGCAGTTATTCCGGGACTAGCGGCGTCTACAATGAGCAGTTCTTC
-,TRBV5-1,-,TRBJ1-1,CASSLTLGHSLTEAFF,TGCGCCAGCAGCCTCACCCTGGGACATTCCCTCACTGAAGCTTTCTTT
TRBD2,TRBV5-5,many,TRBJ2-7,CASSPDPLAGPIDVYEQYF,TGTGCCAGCAGCCCCGATCCCCTAGCGGGCCCTATCGACGTTTACGAGCAGTACTTC
-,TRBV9,many,TRBJ1-6,CASSPEGRRDSPLHF,TGTGCCAGCAGCCCTGAAGGGCGGAGGGATTCACCCCTCCACTTT
-,TRBV30,-,TRBJ1-4,CAWSVSGAGEKLFF,TGTGCCTGGAGTGTGTCGGGGGCGGGAGAAAAACTGTTTTTT
-,TRBV29-1,few,TRBJ2-1,CSVDRGTYNEQFF,TGCAGCGTTGACCGGGGAACCTACAATGAGCAGTTCTTC
-,TRBV20-1,many,TRBJ2-7,CSAWDAYEQYF,TGCAGTGCTTGGGACGCCTACGAGCAGTACTTC
-,TRBV7-9,-,TRBJ1-1,CASSLGGRGKGNTEAFF,TGTGCCAGCAGCTTAGGGGGCAGGGGCAAGGGGAACACTGAAGCTTTCTTT
TRBD1,TRBV12-3/TRBV12-4,many,TRBJ2-1,CASTPLRGSDEQFF,TGTGCCAGCACCCCGCTCAGGGGGAGCGATGAGCAGTTCTTC
TRBD1,TRBV20-1,few,TRBJ1-1,CSASQGVGLMNTEAFF,TGCAGTGCTAGCCAGGGGGTTGGTCTCATGAACACTGAAGCTTTCTTT
-,TRBV18,many,TRBJ2-5,CASSPRDTQETQYF,TGTGCCAGCTCACCGCGGGACACCCAAGAGACCCAGTACTTC
-,TRBV7-2,few,TRBJ1-1,CASSLSSGDTEAFF,TGTGCCAGCAGCTTATCCTCCGGGGACACTGAAGCTTTCTTT
TRBD2,TRBV2,many,TRBJ2-1,CASSEAGGTYRNEQFF,TGTGCCAGCAGTGAAGCGGGAGGGACCTACCGCAATGAGCAGTTCTTC
-,TRBV7-9,-,TRBJ2-1,CASSFVLSGVLNEQFF,TGTGCCAGCAGCTTTGTCCTATCTGGCGTTCTCAATGAGCAGTTCTTC
-,TRBV18,-,TRBJ2-3,CATMSRTLPDTQYF,TGTGCCACCATGAGTCGTACCCTCCCAGATACGCAGTATTTT
-,TRBV5-5,-,TRBJ1-6,CASSLARRSPLHF,TGTGCCAGCAGCTTGGCTCGCCGTTCACCCCTCCACTTT
TRBD1,TRBV27,few,TRBJ2-3,CASSLRFWRQGRDPASTDTQYF,TGTGCCAGCAGTTTAAGGTTTTGGAGACAGGGAAGGGATCCGGCCAGCACAGATACGCAGTATTTT
-,TRBV4-1,medium-sized,TRBJ2-1,CASSQESPSREQFF,TGCGCCAGCAGCCAAGAATCTCCAAGCCGTGAGCAGTTCTTC